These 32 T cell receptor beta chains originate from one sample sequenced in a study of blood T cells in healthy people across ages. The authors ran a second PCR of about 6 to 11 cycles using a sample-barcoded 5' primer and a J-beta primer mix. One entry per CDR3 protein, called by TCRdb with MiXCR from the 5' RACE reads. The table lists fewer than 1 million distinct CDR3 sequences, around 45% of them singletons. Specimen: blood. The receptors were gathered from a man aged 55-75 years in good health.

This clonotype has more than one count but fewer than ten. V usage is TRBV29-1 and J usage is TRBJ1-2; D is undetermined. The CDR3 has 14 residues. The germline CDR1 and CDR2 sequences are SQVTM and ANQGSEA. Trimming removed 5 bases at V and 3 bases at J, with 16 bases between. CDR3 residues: CSVTLEPRDYGYTF. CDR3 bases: TGCAGCGTTACATTAGAGCCTAGAGACTATGGCTACACCTTC.

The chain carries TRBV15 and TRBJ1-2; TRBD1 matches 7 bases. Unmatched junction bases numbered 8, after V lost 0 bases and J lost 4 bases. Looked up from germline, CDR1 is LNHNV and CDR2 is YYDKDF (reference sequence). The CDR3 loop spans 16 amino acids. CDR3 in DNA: TGTGCCACCAGCAGAGATCGCGGCAGGGGGACCTATGGCTACACCTTC. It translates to CATSRDRGRGTYGYTF.

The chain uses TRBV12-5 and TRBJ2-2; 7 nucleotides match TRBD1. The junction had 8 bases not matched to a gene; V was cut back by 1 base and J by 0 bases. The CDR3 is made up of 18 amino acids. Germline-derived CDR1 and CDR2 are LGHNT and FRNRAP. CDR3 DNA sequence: TGTGCTAGTGGTTTGGCCTTAACAGGGACAGCGAACACCGGGGAGCTGTTTTTT. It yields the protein CASGLALTGTANTGELFF.

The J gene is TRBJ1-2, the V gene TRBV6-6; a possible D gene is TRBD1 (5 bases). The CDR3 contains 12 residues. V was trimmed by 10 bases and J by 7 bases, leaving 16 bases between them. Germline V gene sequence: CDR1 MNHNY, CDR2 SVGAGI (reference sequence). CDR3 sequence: CATLAGTGGYTF. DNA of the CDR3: TGTGCCACCCTGGCCGGGACGGGTGGCTACACCTTC.

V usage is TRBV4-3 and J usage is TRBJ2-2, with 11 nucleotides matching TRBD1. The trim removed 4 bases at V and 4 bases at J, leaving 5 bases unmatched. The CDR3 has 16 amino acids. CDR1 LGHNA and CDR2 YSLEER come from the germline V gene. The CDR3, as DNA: TGCGCCAGCAGCCTGGGACAGGGGGATACCACCGGGGAGCTGTTTTTT. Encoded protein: CASSLGQGDTTGELFF.

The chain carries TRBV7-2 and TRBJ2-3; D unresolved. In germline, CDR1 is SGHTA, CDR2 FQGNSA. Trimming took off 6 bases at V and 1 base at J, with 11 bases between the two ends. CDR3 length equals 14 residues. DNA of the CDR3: TGTGCCAGCAGGAACGCACCTGGCACAGATACGCAGTATTTT. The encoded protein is CASRNAPGTDTQYF. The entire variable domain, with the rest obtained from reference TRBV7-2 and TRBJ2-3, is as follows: GAGVSQSPSNKVTEKGKDVELRCDPISGHTALYWYRQSLGQGLEFLIYFQGNSAPDKSGLPSDRFSAERTGGSVSTLTIQRTQQEDSAVYLCASRNAPGTDTQYFGPGTRLTVL.

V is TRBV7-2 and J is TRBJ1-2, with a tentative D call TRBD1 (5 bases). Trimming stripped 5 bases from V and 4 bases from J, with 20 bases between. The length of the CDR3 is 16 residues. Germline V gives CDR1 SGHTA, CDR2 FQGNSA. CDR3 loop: CASSRNRDGGTYGYTF. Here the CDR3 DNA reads TGTGCCAGCAGCAGGAACCGGGACGGAGGAACCTATGGCTACACCTTC.

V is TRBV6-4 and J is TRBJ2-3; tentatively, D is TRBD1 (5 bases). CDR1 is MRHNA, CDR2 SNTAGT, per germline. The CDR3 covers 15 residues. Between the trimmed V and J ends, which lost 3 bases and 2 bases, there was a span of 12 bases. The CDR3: CASSEGVGITDTQYF. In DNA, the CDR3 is TGTGCCAGCAGTGAAGGGGTCGGAATCACAGATACGCAGTATTTT.

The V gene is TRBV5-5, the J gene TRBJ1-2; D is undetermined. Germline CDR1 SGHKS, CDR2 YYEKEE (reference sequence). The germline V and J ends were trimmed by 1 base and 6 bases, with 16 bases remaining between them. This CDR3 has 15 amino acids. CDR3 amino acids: CASSLKVLDRNGYTF. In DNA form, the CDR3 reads TGTGCCAGCAGCTTGAAGGTACTGGACCGAAATGGCTACACCTTC.

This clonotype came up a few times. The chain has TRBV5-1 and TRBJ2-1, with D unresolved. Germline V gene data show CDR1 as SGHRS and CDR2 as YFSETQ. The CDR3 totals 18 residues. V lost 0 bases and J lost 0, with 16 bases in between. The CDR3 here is CASSLGSRWSSSYNEQFF. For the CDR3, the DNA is TGCGCCAGCAGCTTGGGGTCTCGGTGGTCTAGCTCCTACAATGAGCAGTTCTTC.

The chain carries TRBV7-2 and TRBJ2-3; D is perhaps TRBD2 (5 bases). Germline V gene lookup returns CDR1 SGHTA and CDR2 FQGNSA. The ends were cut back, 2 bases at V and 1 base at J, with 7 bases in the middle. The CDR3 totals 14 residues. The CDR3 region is CASSLSSRTDTQYF. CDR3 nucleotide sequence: TGTGCCAGCAGCTTATCTAGCCGCACAGATACGCAGTATTTT.

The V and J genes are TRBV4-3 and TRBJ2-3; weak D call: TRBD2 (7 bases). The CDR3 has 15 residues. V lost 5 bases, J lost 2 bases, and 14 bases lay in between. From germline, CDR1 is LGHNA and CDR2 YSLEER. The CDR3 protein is CASSNRGGHTDTQYF. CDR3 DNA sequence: TGCGCCAGCAGCAACCGCGGGGGACACACAGATACGCAGTATTTT.

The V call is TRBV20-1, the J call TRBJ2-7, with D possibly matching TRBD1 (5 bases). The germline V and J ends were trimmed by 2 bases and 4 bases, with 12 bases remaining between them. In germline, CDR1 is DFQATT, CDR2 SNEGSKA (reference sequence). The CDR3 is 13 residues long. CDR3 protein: CSARNEDTYEQYF. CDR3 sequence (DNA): TGCAGTGCTAGAAACGAGGACACGTACGAGCAGTACTTC.

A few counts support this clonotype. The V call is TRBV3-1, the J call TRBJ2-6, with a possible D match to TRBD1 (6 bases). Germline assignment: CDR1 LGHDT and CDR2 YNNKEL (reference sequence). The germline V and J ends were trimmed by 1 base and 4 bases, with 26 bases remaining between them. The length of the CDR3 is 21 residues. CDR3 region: CASSQGEVWDNLHTGANVLTF. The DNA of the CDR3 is TGTGCCAGCAGCCAAGGTGAGGTCTGGGACAACCTACATACCGGGGCCAACGTCCTGACTTTC.

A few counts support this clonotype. CDR3: CASSQDRMVNGEQYF. As DNA, the CDR3 is TGCGCCAGCAGCCAAGACAGGATGGTAAACGGCGAGCAGTACTTC. The V call is TRBV4-3, the J call TRBJ2-7; D is ambiguous. The CDR3 is made up of 15 amino acids. Germline CDR1 LGHNA, CDR2 YSLEER. Trimming stripped 0 bases from V and 6 bases from J, with 15 bases between.

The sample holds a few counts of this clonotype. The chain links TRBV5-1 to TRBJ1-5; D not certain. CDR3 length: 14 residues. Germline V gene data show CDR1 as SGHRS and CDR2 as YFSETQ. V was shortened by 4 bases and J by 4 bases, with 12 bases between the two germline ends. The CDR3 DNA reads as TGCGCCAGCAGCCCCAACCCCTTTAATCAGCCCCAGCATTTT. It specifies CASSPNPFNQPQHF.

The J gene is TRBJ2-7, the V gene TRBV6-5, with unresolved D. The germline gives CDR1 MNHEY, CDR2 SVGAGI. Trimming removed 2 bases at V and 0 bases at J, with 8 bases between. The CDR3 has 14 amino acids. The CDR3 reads CASSYKYSSYEQYF. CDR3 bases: TGTGCCAGCAGTTACAAGTATAGCTCCTACGAGCAGTACTTC.

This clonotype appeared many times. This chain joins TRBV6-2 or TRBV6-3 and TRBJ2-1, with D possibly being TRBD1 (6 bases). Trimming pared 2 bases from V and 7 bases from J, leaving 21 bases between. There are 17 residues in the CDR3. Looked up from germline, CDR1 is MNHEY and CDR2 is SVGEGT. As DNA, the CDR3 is TGTGCCAGCAGTTACAAAGCGCACAGGGTGGGAAGGAATGAGCAGTTCTTC. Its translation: CASSYKAHRVGRNEQFF.

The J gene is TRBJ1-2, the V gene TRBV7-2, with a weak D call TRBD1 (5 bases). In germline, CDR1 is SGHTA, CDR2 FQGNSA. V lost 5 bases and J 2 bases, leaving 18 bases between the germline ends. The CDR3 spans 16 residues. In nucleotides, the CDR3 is TGTGCCAGCAGCACCTTCCCTGGGGGGGGAAACTATGGCTACACCTTC. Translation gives CASSTFPGGGNYGYTF.

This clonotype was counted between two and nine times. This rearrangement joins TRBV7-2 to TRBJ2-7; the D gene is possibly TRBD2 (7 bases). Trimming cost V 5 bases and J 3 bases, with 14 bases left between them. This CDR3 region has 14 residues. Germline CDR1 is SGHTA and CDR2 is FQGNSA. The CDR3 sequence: CASSARGANYEQYF. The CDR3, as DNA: TGTGCCAGCAGCGCTCGGGGGGCGAACTACGAGCAGTACTTC.

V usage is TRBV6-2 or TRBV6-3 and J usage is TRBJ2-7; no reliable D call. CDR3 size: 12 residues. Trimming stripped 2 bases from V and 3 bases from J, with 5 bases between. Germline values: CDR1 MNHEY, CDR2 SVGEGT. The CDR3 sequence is CASSYGLYEQYF. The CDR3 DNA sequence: TGTGCCAGCAGTTACGGGCTCTACGAGCAGTACTTC.

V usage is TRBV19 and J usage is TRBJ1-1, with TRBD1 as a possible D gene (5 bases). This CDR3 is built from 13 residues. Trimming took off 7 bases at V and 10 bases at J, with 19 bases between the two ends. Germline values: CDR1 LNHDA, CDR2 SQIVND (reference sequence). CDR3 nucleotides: TGTGCCAGTACCCCAGGGTGGACGCCTGTAGCTTTCTTT. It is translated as CASTPGWTPVAFF.

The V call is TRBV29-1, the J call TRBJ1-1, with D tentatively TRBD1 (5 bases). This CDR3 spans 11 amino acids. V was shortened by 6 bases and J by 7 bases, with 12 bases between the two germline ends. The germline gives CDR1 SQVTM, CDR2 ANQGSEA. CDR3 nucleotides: TGCAGCGTCGGGGGACGGCGTGAAGCTTTCTTT. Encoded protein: CSVGGRREAFF.

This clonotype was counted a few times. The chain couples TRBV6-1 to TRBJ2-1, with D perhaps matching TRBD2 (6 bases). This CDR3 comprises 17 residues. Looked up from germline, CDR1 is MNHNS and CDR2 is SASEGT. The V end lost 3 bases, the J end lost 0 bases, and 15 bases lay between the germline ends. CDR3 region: CASSEKVGGDSYNEQFF. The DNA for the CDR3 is TGTGCCAGCAGTGAGAAAGTTGGCGGGGACTCCTACAATGAGCAGTTCTTC.

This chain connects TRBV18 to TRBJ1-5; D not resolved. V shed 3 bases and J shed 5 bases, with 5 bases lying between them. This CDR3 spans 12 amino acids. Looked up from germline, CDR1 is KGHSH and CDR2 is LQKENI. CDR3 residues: CASSPGDQPQHF. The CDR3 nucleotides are TGTGCCAGCTCACCTGGGGATCAGCCCCAGCATTTT.

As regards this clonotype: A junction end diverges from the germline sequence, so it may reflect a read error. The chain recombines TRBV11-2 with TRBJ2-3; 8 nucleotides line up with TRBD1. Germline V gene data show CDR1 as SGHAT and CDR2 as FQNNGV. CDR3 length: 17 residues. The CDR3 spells CASTTGGVGGFTDTQYF. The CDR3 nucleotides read TGTGCCAGCACCACAGGGGGAGTGGGGGGTTTCACAGATACACAGTATTTT.

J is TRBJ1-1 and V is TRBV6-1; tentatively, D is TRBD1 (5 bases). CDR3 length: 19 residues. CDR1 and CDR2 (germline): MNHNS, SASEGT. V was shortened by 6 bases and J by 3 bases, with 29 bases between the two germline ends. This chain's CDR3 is CASRSLRGPSGGLDTEAFF. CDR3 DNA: TGTGCCAGCAGATCCCTAAGAGGACCCAGCGGGGGATTGGACACTGAAGCTTTCTTT.

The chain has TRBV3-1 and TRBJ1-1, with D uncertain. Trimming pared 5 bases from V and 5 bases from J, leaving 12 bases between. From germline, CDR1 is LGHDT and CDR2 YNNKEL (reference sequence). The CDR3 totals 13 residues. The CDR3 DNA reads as TGTGCCAGCAGCTACAATAAGAGGACTGAAGCTTTCTTT. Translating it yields CASSYNKRTEAFF.

The CDR3 loop is CSHWGIGGYTF. In DNA form, the CDR3 reads TGCAGTCATTGGGGGATTGGGGGCTACACCTTC. The rearrangement links TRBV29-1 to TRBJ1-2; D might be TRBD1 (5 bases). The CDR3 has 11 residues. CDR1 and CDR2 from the germline V gene are SQVTM and ANQGSEA.

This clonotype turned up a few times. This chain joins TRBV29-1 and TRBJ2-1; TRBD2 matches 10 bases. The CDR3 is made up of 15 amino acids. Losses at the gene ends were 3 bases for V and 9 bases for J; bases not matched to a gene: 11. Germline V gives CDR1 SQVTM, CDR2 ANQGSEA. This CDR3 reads CSVDRFSGGAGEQFF. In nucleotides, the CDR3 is TGCAGCGTTGATCGCTTCAGCGGGGGGGCTGGTGAGCAGTTCTTC.

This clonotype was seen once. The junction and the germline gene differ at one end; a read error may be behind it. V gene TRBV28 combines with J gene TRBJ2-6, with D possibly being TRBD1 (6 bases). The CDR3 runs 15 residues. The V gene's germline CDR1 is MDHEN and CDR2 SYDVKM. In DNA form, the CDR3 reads TGTGCCAGCAGCCAGACAGGTCCTGGGGCCAACGTCCTGAATTTC. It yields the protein CASSQTGPGANVLNF.

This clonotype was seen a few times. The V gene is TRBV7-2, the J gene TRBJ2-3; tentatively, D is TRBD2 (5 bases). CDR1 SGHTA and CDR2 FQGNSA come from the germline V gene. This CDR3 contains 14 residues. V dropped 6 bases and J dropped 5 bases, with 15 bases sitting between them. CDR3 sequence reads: CASREGPSVDTQYF. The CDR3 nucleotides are TGTGCCAGCAGAGAGGGTCCTTCTGTAGATACGCAGTATTTT.